The 14 T cell receptor beta chains below all came from one sample that was sequenced in a study of blood T cell repertoires in COVID-19. Some clones are missing from TCRdb's copy, which holds only in-frame ones; the method was immunoSEQ multiplex PCR. Seen here are fewer than 4,000 clones, over 70% observed once, and the top ten hold 40% to 55%. The sequenced material came from peripheral blood. These receptors came from a human donor in a cohort sampled during active COVID-19.

The V call is TRBV6-1, the J call TRBJ1-1; D perhaps matches TRBD1 (5 bases). The CDR3 runs to 15 residues. The V end lost 2 bases, the J end lost 6 bases, and 16 bases lay between the germline ends. Germline loops: CDR1 MNHNS, CDR2 SASEGT. The CDR3 sequence is CASSERYGGVAEAFF. Here the CDR3 DNA reads TGTGCCAGCAGTGAAAGGTATGGGGGGGTCGCTGAAGCTTTCTTT.

The chain joins TRBV19 to TRBJ2-5; weak D call: TRBD2 (6 bases). This CDR3 comprises 16 residues. V was trimmed by 5 bases and J by 2 bases, leaving 18 bases between them. CDR1 and CDR2 (germline): LNHDA, SQIVND (reference sequence). The CDR3: CASSYSPSVIQETQYF. The CDR3 bases are TGTGCCAGTAGTTACTCTCCTAGCGTCATTCAAGAGACCCAGTACTTC.

This clone came up once. V gene TRBV7-2 combines with J gene TRBJ2-3, with a possible D match to TRBD2 (5 bases). CDR1 is SGHTA and CDR2 is FQGNSA in the germline V gene. The CDR3 has 17 amino acids. The ends were cut back, 5 bases at V and 5 bases at J, with 23 bases in the middle. The chain's CDR3 is CASSQYVSWPRGDTQYF. The DNA for the CDR3 is TGTGCCAGCAGCCAGTATGTCTCATGGCCCCGGGGAGATACGCAGTATTTT. The full variable domain, completed using reference TRBV7-2 and TRBJ2-3, is GAGVSQSPSNKVTEKGKDVELRCDPISGHTALYWYRQSLGQGLEFLIYFQGNSAPDKSGLPSDRFSAERTGGSVSTLTIQRTQQEDSAVYLCASSQYVSWPRGDTQYFGPGTRLTVL.

This sequence joins TRBV9 and TRBJ2-1, with 7 bases fitting TRBD1. V was clipped by 5 bases and J by 6 bases; unmatched bases: 5. The CDR3 has 13 residues. The germline gives CDR1 SGDLS, CDR2 YYNGEE. CDR3 loop: CASSPDRVNEQFF. The CDR3 DNA reads TGTGCCAGCAGTCCTGACAGGGTCAATGAGCAGTTCTTC.

This clone was seen only once. The chain combines TRBV6-2 or TRBV6-3 with TRBJ2-5; 10 bases are shared with TRBD2. CDR1 and CDR2 (germline): MNHEY, SVGEGT. V was clipped by 2 bases and J by 1 base; unmatched bases: 7. The CDR3 length is 17 residues. The CDR3 protein is CASSYDIERGGQETQYF. The CDR3, as DNA: TGTGCCAGCAGTTACGATATCGAGCGGGGGGGCCAAGAGACCCAGTACTTC.

This sequence joins TRBV6-2 or TRBV6-3 and TRBJ2-1; 7 bases map to TRBD2. Per the germline V gene, CDR1 is MNHEY and CDR2 is SVGEGT. Unmatched junction bases numbered 7, after V lost 1 base and J lost 7 bases. CDR3 length: 15 amino acids. CDR3 sequence: CASSYLGGTVNEQFF. The CDR3 nucleotides read TGTGCCAGCAGTTACTTGGGGGGGACTGTGAATGAGCAGTTCTTC.

The V call is TRBV5-4, the J call TRBJ2-1, with D possibly being TRBD2 (7 bases). Germline CDR1 reads SGHNT; CDR2 reads YYREEE (reference sequence). The length of the CDR3 is 16 residues. V lost 5 bases, J lost 0 bases, and 15 bases lay in between. The CDR3: CASRWAGASSYNEQFF. CDR3 DNA: TGTGCCAGCAGGTGGGCGGGGGCGAGCTCCTACAATGAGCAGTTCTTC.

The chain links TRBV5-1 to TRBJ2-3, with a possible D match to TRBD1 (5 bases). The CDR3 is 14 residues long. Trimming pared 4 bases from V and 2 bases from J, leaving 11 bases between. The germline V gene has CDR1 SGHRS and CDR2 YFSETQ. The CDR3 region has the DNA TGCGCCAGCAGCCAGACAGTTCACACAGATACGCAGTATTTT. It encodes CASSQTVHTDTQYF.

The chain has TRBV6-4 and TRBJ2-3; no clear D gene. The germline V and J ends were trimmed by 0 bases and 0 bases, with 4 bases remaining between them. The CDR3 totals 14 residues. Germline CDR1 reads MRHNA; CDR2 reads SNTAGT. In nucleotides, the CDR3 is TGTGCCAGCAGTGACTCCTCCAGCACAGATACGCAGTATTTT. Translated: CASSDSSSTDTQYF.

V and J are TRBV6-5 and TRBJ2-7; no clear D gene. This CDR3 region has 14 residues. V was clipped by 7 bases and J by 4 bases, with 17 bases between them. The germline gives CDR1 MNHEY, CDR2 SVGAGI. The CDR3 loop reads CASNSRDLTYEQYF. The CDR3 nucleotides are TGTGCCAGCAATAGCCGAGACCTTACTTACGAGCAGTACTTC.

This clone turned up a few times. The chain uses TRBV6-5 and TRBJ2-1, with 12 bases aligning to TRBD2. Germline V CDR1 and CDR2: MNHEY, SVGAGI. J lost 5 bases, V lost 5 bases, and 1 base had no gene match. This CDR3 is built from 14 residues. The CDR3 nucleotides are TGTGCCAGCAGTCGACTAGCGGGGGACAATGAGCAGTTCTTC. It encodes CASSRLAGDNEQFF.

The V gene is TRBV5-5, the J gene TRBJ1-2; 8 nucleotides align to TRBD1. Trimming cost V 4 bases and J 7 bases; bases outside gene matches: 9. The CDR3 covers 14 residues. Germline values: CDR1 SGHKS, CDR2 YYEKEE (reference sequence). In nucleotides, the CDR3 is TGTGCCAGCAGCCTTTTAACAGGGGGTATTGGCTACACCTTC. Protein sequence: CASSLLTGGIGYTF.

This clone is a singleton in its sample. V usage is TRBV9 and J usage is TRBJ2-1, with TRBD2 matching 13 bases. The CDR3 covers 15 residues. The germline V gene has CDR1 SGDLS and CDR2 YYNGEE. Trimming removed 3 bases from V and 7 bases from J; junction bases left unmatched: 4. The CDR3 region is CASSARTSGSNEQFF. In nucleotides, the CDR3 is TGTGCCAGCAGCGCAAGGACTAGCGGGAGTAATGAGCAGTTCTTC.

The rearrangement uses TRBV6-5 and TRBJ1-1, with no clear D. Germline assignment: CDR1 MNHEY and CDR2 SVGAGI. The germline V and J ends were trimmed by 5 bases and 4 bases, with 17 bases remaining between them. The CDR3 is made up of 15 amino acids. The CDR3 DNA sequence: TGTGCCAGCAGTCCAATGACCCGGGGTCTCACTGAAGCTTTCTTT. Protein product: CASSPMTRGLTEAFF.